This is a list of T cell receptor beta chains from one sample in a study of blood T cell repertoires in COVID-19. Sequencing used immunoSEQ multiplex PCR; TCRdb keeps in-frame clones, though not all of them. The data show some 130,000 clones, about four fifths seen once. Sequencing was performed on peripheral blood. Every receptor here comes from a woman between 50 and 59 years old with acute or convalescent COVID-19. The CDR3 runs from the conserved cysteine through the conserved F or W. D genes are given only for firm matches. Not all rows give a size; the values are once, few, many and, for expanded clones, a class.

TRBJ1-2 NA TRBD1 TRBV5-5 CASSPGQNYGYTF TGTGCCAGCAGCCCGGGACAGAACTATGGCTACACCTTC
TRBJ2-2 NA NA TRBV7-8 CASSLRNRETGELFF TGTGCCAGCAGCTTACGTAACAGGGAGACCGGGGAGCTGTTTTTT
TRBJ1-2 NA TRBD1 TRBV27 CASRLQGDSGYGYTF TGTGCCAGCAGGTTACAGGGGGATAGTGGCTATGGCTACACCTTC
TRBJ1-1 NA NA TRBV9 CASSVVGSRQNTEAFF TGTGCCAGCAGCGTAGTGGGTAGTAGACAGAACACTGAAGCTTTCTTT
TRBJ1-2 NA TRBD1 TRBV30 CAWSRGQGIGYTF TGTGCCTGGAGTAGAGGACAGGGGATAGGCTACACCTTC
TRBJ1-6 NA NA TRBV6-5 CASSYDGRDSPLHF TGTGCCAGCAGTTACGACGGCAGGGATTCACCCCTCCACTTT
TRBJ1-1 NA TRBD1 TRBV10-2 CASSGDRDTEAFF TGCGCCAGCAGTGGGGACAGGGACACTGAAGCTTTCTTT
TRBJ1-1 NA NA TRBV14 CASSQMADTEAFF TGTGCCAGCAGCCAAATGGCAGACACTGAAGCTTTCTTT
TRBJ1-6 NA NA TRBV19 CASSIDQGASPLHF TGTGCCAGTAGTATAGATCAAGGAGCTTCACCCCTCCACTTT
TRBJ2-7 NA TRBD2 TRBV4-1 CASSPLLGGLVGYEQYF TGCGCCAGCAGCCCACTTTTAGGGGGACTAGTGGGCTACGAGCAGTACTTC
TRBJ1-2 NA TRBD1 TRBV25-1 CASSELPDRGQGYTF TGTGCCAGCAGTGAGCTTCCGGACAGGGGGCAAGGCTACACCTTC
TRBJ2-3 NA NA TRBV30 CAWRQKGGPDTQYF TGTGCCTGGAGGCAAAAAGGAGGGCCAGATACGCAGTATTTT
TRBJ2-7 NA NA TRBV20-1 CSASVPGDSYEQYF TGCAGTGCTAGTGTCCCAGGGGACTCCTACGAGCAGTACTTC
TRBJ1-6 once NA TRBV7-9 CASSSGLDSPLHF TGTGCCAGCAGCTCCGGACTAGACTCACCCCTCCACTTT
TRBJ1-1 NA NA TRBV3-1/TRBV3-2 CASSQRGIRNTEAFF TGTGCCAGCAGCCAAAGGGGCATAAGAAACACTGAAGCTTTCTTT
TRBJ2-3 NA TRBD1 TRBV6-5 CASRETGGSDTQYF TGTGCCAGCAGAGAGACAGGGGGCTCAGATACGCAGTATTTT
TRBJ1-1 NA NA TRBV24-1 CATSDYMNTEAFF TGTGCCACCAGTGACTATATGAACACTGAAGCTTTCTTT
TRBJ1-6 NA NA TRBV7-9 CASSKGPGYSPLHF TGTGCCAGCAGCAAGGGGCCAGGTTATTCACCCCTCCACTTT
TRBJ1-4 NA TRBD1 TRBV4-1 CASSQKDRAVGEKLFF TGCGCCAGCAGCCAAAAAGACAGGGCTGTGGGTGAAAAACTGTTTTTT
TRBJ2-7 NA TRBD1 TRBV29-1 CSVGTGSEQYF TGCAGCGTCGGGACAGGGAGCGAGCAGTACTTC
TRBJ1-1 NA NA TRBV16 CASRRQLNTEAFF TGTGCCAGCAGACGACAGTTGAACACTGAAGCTTTCTTT